This section outlines one T cell receptor beta chain sequence together with its context. The antigen is undetermined. The source of the sample is a study of OX40 agonist ivuxolimab in advanced cancers. In the study overall: Patients' therapy was ivuxolimab, an antibody that acts as an agonist of OX40 (CD134). At around 83% male, the cohort had a mean age of approximately 64 years, ranging from roughly 23 to 80. Overall study results and limits: Low normalized T-cell clonal expansion also characterized some of the nonresponders. People who partly responded at 0.1-3.0 mg/kg had some of the least clonal expansion seen.

Measured with immunoSEQ multiplex PCR; TCRdb has only the in-frame clones, and not every one. Of roughly 50,000 clones in the sample, 82% were seen once. The sequence was obtained from an adult with an advanced solid tumor such as melanoma, head and neck, liver or kidney cancer. Source: CD4+ or CD8+ T cells sorted from blood, taken in a trial of the OX40 agonist ivuxolimab.

CDR3 region: CASSLAWGYEQYF. CDR3 sequence (DNA): TGTGCCAGCAGCTTAGCGTGGGGATACGAGCAGTACTTC. V is TRBV7-2 and J is TRBJ2-7; D is ambiguous. The CDR3 runs to 13 residues. With 0 bases removed from V and 4 bases from J, the gap between germline ends came to 7 bases. Germline values: CDR1 SGHTA, CDR2 FQGNSA.